This T cell receptor beta chain derives from a study of monozygotic twins with inflammatory bowel disease. Through template switching, UMIs that included a 6-nucleotide sample barcode were added. Amplification of TCRalpha and TCRbeta cDNA involved two nested PCRs that ran for about 16 and 10 cycles. TCRdb processed the 5' RACE reads again and assigns one entry to each CDR3 protein, with no DNA. The sample table includes hundreds of thousands of distinct CDR3 sequences. Whole-study results and caveats: IBD patients exhibited fewer clonotypes shared with other individuals than healthy twins, particularly with disease activity. Possibly reflecting limited power, no difference in repertoire similarity was found between concordant and discordant twins.

Concerning this clonotype itself: Its antigen is currently unknown.

The sequenced sample was blood. The receptor comes from a human donor with ulcerative colitis or Crohn's disease, or a healthy co-twin of an affected twin (not recorded which).

CDR3 residues: CASSTRDWGTGELFF. This chain links TRBV13 with TRBJ2-2; the D gene TCRdb calls, TRBD1, cannot be checked with no DNA. The length of the CDR3 is 15 residues. Germline V gene sequence: CDR1 PRHDT, CDR2 FYEKMQ (reference sequence). The full variable domain, in which reference TRBV13 and TRBJ2-2 provide the parts outside the CDR3, is AAGVIQSPRHLIKEKRETATLKCYPIPRHDTVYWYQQGPGQDPQFLISFYEKMQSDKGSIPDRFSAQQFSDYHSELNMSSLELGDSALYFCASSTRDWGTGELFFGEGSRLTVL.